The rows below give T cell receptor beta chains drawn from one sample of a study of response to subunit inactivated influenza vaccine. TCRdb re-analysed the RT-PCR reads in MiXCR, keeping a single row per CDR3 protein. The data hold about half a million distinct CDR3 sequences, with roughly 8.2% observed a single time. Sequences were derived from PBMCs from blood, sampled around 2 years after vaccination. The receptors derive from a man in his fifties or sixties who received an inactivated influenza vaccine. The conserved cysteine and the conserved F or W are not part of the CDR3 here. Fields, in order: J gene, clone size, V gene, D gene, CDR3 protein. The D gene is left open where the match is weak. Part of the rows lack a size; the others show once, few, many or a class for expanded clones.

>TRBJ2-7|many|TRBV6-2/TRBV6-3|TRBD1
ASKSRDRGFYEQY
>TRBJ2-3|NA|TRBV18|TRBD2
ASSPLAGGPATQY
>TRBJ1-6|NA|TRBV4-1|TRBD1
ASSQTDRSNSPLH
>TRBJ2-1|many|TRBV9|NA
ASSVAGVGNEQF
>TRBJ1-1|many|TRBV25-1|NA
ASSDSNTVEAF
>TRBJ2-5|few|TRBV9|NA
ASSGGSPKGTQY
>TRBJ2-1|many|TRBV6-2/TRBV6-3|TRBD1
ATTDRVEDEQF
>TRBJ2-1|NA|TRBV19|NA
ASSIGPGAYNEQF
>TRBJ1-2|few|TRBV5-6|NA
ASSWGEPNYGYT
>TRBJ1-5|NA|TRBV12-3/TRBV12-4|TRBD1
ASSLQGRDQPQH
>TRBJ2-3|few|TRBV24-1|NA
ATSDLRAVDTQY
>TRBJ2-7|many|TRBV6-5|TRBD2
ASSYSTGTSGEQY
>TRBJ2-1|many|TRBV20-1|NA
SASPVGHNEQF
>TRBJ2-1|few|TRBV18|TRBD1
ASSATGVDEQF
>TRBJ2-1|NA|TRBV5-1|TRBD2
ASSLLASGLDNEQF
>TRBJ1-5|NA|TRBV2|TRBD1
ASGTDPRSQH
>TRBJ1-2|many|TRBV18|NA
ASSPAAGHYGYT
>TRBJ2-7|NA|TRBV24-1|TRBD1
ATSDPGQGASEQY
>TRBJ2-2|many|TRBV5-1|TRBD1
ASNDGQEQNTGELF
>TRBJ1-6|many|TRBV27|NA
ASSSQVSPLH
>TRBJ2-7|few|TRBV20-1|NA
SARDLVRTYEQY
>TRBJ2-1|few|TRBV20-1|TRBD2
SARDRSTGVGLAGSNEQF
>TRBJ1-2|NA|TRBV3-1|NA
ASSLSGPNYGYT
>TRBJ2-1|few|TRBV20-1|NA
SARDGGGMGSYNEQF
>TRBJ2-1|many|TRBV12-3/TRBV12-4|TRBD2
ASRLTSGTYNEQF
>TRBJ2-3|few|TRBV3-1|NA
ASSQWRSTDTQY
>TRBJ2-3|few|TRBV11-3|TRBD2
ASSLLAGATDTQY
>TRBJ2-5|few|TRBV5-1|TRBD2
ASSLTSSGKETQY
>TRBJ2-7|few|TRBV7-9|NA
ASSRGSGPHTYEQY
>TRBJ2-5|few|TRBV3-1|TRBD1
ASSQSRGLETQY
>TRBJ2-1|many|TRBV20-1|TRBD1
SALWDREGFDLF
>TRBJ1-2|many|TRBV12-3/TRBV12-4|NA
ASWGGQRAYGYT
>TRBJ2-5|NA|TRBV3-1|NA
ASSPRLYWGSQETQY
>TRBJ2-5|many|TRBV5-1|TRBD2
ASSLPPSGDSQETQY
>TRBJ1-1|few|TRBV7-9|NA
ASSFLARNTEAF
>TRBJ1-2|NA|TRBV6-1|NA
ASSEYTHYGYT
>TRBJ1-5|many|TRBV12-3/TRBV12-4|NA
ASSFTGGNQPQH
>TRBJ2-3|NA|TRBV10-1|NA
ASSESTASGTDTQY
>TRBJ2-1|NA|TRBV6-2/TRBV6-3|NA
ASRGWGSDEQF
>TRBJ1-5|few|TRBV11-2|NA
ASSLLPGSGQPQH
>TRBJ1-5|few|TRBV12-3/TRBV12-4|TRBD1
ASSLTTTGGNQPQH
>TRBJ2-3|few|TRBV25-1|NA
ASSESGGRFTDTQY
>TRBJ2-1|few|TRBV6-5|NA
ASSYYAVGTLSYNEQF
>TRBJ2-3|few|TRBV20-1|NA
SARGPRIPDTQY
>TRBJ1-4|many|TRBV5-1|NA
ASSLDGRDNEKLF
>TRBJ2-5|many|TRBV29-1|NA
SVYTGRGETQY
>TRBJ2-7|NA|TRBV10-3|TRBD1
AISEPPLATTGGRIEQY
>TRBJ2-7|NA|TRBV2|NA
ASRALGFYEQY
>TRBJ2-7|NA|TRBV7-9|NA
ASSPGVGAQVEEQY
>TRBJ2-1|few|TRBV28|TRBD1
ASRVGQGNNEQF
>TRBJ2-5|NA|TRBV9|TRBD1
ARSVGDSKETQY